The 26 T cell receptor beta chains below were found in one sample sequenced in a study of blood T cell repertoires in COVID-19. Measured with immunoSEQ multiplex PCR; TCRdb has only the in-frame clones, and not every one. The table has about 250,000 clones, 85% seen once. The sequenced sample was peripheral blood. These receptors originate from a middle-aged man with active or convalescent COVID-19.

The chain employs TRBV3-1 (or the pseudogene TRBV3-2) and TRBJ1-2; maybe TRBD1 (6 bases). Germline V gene sequence: CDR1 LGHDT, CDR2 YNNKEL (reference sequence). The CDR3 is made up of 14 amino acids. Trimming took 3 bases from V and 5 from J, leaving 13 bases between them. The CDR3 protein is CASSQVNREYGYTF. In DNA, the CDR3 is TGTGCCAGCAGCCAGGTTAACAGGGAATATGGCTACACCTTC.

This rearrangement joins TRBV27 to TRBJ1-6, with TRBD1 matching 9 bases. The trim removed 4 bases at V and 9 bases at J, leaving 10 bases unmatched. Germline V gene lookup returns CDR1 MNHEY and CDR2 SMNVEV (reference sequence). The CDR3 is 16 amino acids. CDR3 coding DNA: TGTGCCAGCAGTTCCCTACAGGGGGCTCTGGTTTCACCCCTCCACTTT. Its protein is CASSSLQGALVSPLHF.

In this sample, this clone turned up once. The chain links TRBV9 to TRBJ2-1; TRBD1 is a possible D gene (6 bases). V was pared by 4 bases and J by 12 bases, with 23 bases between. This CDR3 region has 15 residues. CDR1 SGDLS and CDR2 YYNGEE come from the germline V gene. CDR3 amino acids: CASSLIGQSDGGQFF. CDR3 nucleotide sequence: TGTGCCAGCAGCCTCATAGGACAGTCAGACGGAGGGCAGTTCTTC.

The chain is built from TRBV7-9 and TRBJ2-7; D is perhaps TRBD2 (5 bases). The CDR3 runs to 13 residues. Germline-derived CDR1 and CDR2 are SEHNR and FQNEAQ (reference sequence). V shed 5 bases and J shed 9 bases, with 17 bases lying between them. CDR3 residues: CASSPWPGEGQYF. The CDR3 nucleotides read TGTGCCAGCAGCCCGTGGCCGGGCGAGGGGCAGTACTTC.

The V call is TRBV30, the J call TRBJ2-7; TRBD1 aligns across 8 bases. Germline V gene lookup returns CDR1 GTSNPN and CDR2 SVGIG (reference sequence). This CDR3 is built from 13 residues. V shed 0 bases, J shed 8 bases, and the junction held 6 bases outside the gene matches. CDR3 coding DNA: TGTGCCTGGAGTGTAGAACCAGGGGGCAAGCAGTACTTC. Encoded protein: CAWSVEPGGKQYF.

Concerning this clone: An end of the junction differs from the germline gene, which may be a read error. The gene calls are TRBV27 and TRBJ2-7; TRBD2 agrees at 8 bases. The CDR3 consists of 13 residues. In germline, CDR1 is MNHEY, CDR2 SMNVEV (reference sequence). Here the CDR3 DNA reads TGTGCCAGCAGTTTCGGAATCCGGACTAGCTTTGTCTTC. Its protein product is CASSFGIRTSFVF.

CDR3 nucleotides: TGTGCCAGCAGCTCTTTGCAGGGCGGAAATTCACCCCTCCACTTT. Amino acid sequence: CASSSLQGGNSPLHF. The J gene is TRBJ1-6, the V gene TRBV11-2, with a weak D call TRBD1 (5 bases). The germline V and J ends were trimmed by 4 bases and 7 bases, with 14 bases remaining between them. This CDR3 has 15 amino acids. Germline CDR1 reads SGHAT; CDR2 reads FQNNGV.

The genes are TRBV15 and TRBJ2-7; TRBD1 matches at 9 bases. The V gene's germline CDR1 is LNHNV and CDR2 YYDKDF (reference sequence). V lost 3 bases and J lost 1; bases outside the gene matches: 7. The CDR3 contains 16 residues. The CDR3 DNA reads TGTGCCACCAGCAGCTTGACCGGGACAGGGTCCTACGAGCAGTACTTC. Protein: CATSSLTGTGSYEQYF. The full variable domain, rest sourced from reference TRBV15 and TRBJ2-7, is DAMVIQNPRYQVTQFGKPVTLSCSQTLNHNVMYWYQQKSSQAPKLLFHYYDKDFNNEADTPDNFQSRRPNTSFCFLDIRSPGLGDTAMYLCATSSLTGTGSYEQYFGPGTRLTVT.

The chain employs TRBV5-4 and TRBJ2-7, with TRBD2 matching 8 bases. The CDR3 extends over 16 amino acids. Germline trimming cut 4 bases from V and 4 bases from J; bases unmatched to any gene: 13. The germline gives CDR1 SGHNT, CDR2 YYREEE (reference sequence). The chain's CDR3 is CASSHTSGGPVYEQYF. Here the CDR3 DNA reads TGTGCCAGCAGCCATACATCGGGAGGGCCGGTATACGAGCAGTACTTC.

The chain is built from TRBV6-1 and TRBJ2-7, with TRBD1 identical over 9 bases. V lost 2 bases and J lost 3; bases outside the gene matches: 5. The CDR3 extends over 15 amino acids. The germline CDR1 and CDR2 sequences are MNHNS and SASEGT. CDR3 amino acids: CASSERGDRDYEQYF. The CDR3 coding sequence is TGTGCCAGCAGTGAAAGGGGGGACAGGGACTACGAGCAGTACTTC.

The CDR3 loop reads CASSHPGGVAFF. The CDR3 coding sequence is TGTGCCAGCAGCCACCCTGGGGGGGTAGCTTTCTTT. The chain links TRBV3-1 (or the pseudogene TRBV3-2) to TRBJ1-1, with TRBD1 as a possible D gene (5 bases). Between the trimmed V and J ends, which lost 3 bases and 10 bases, there was a span of 12 bases. CDR1 and CDR2 (germline): LGHDT, YNNKEL (reference sequence). The CDR3 runs 12 residues.

This clone occurred once. This sequence joins TRBV6-2 or TRBV6-3 and TRBJ2-4; unclear D gene. The V and J ends lost 6 bases and 0 bases respectively, with 12 bases between them. Germline lookup yields CDR1 MNHEY and CDR2 SVGEGT. The CDR3 sequence is 15 residues long. CDR3 sequence (DNA): TGTGCCAGCAGCCCGTTTCAGGTAGCCAAAAACATTCAGTACTTC. Its translation: CASSPFQVAKNIQYF.

This clone appeared once. This sequence joins TRBV19 and TRBJ1-2; no firm D call. Germline loops: CDR1 LNHDA, CDR2 SQIVND (reference sequence). Trimming removed 8 bases at V and 5 bases at J, with 9 bases between. The CDR3 runs 11 residues. The CDR3 nucleotides read TGTGCCAGTTCGAGCGGGTATGGCTACACCTTC. This gives the protein CASSSGYGYTF.

V gene TRBV28 combines with J gene TRBJ2-1; a possible D gene is TRBD1 (5 bases). This CDR3 contains 15 residues. V was trimmed by 2 bases and J by 2 bases, leaving 10 bases between them. Germline assignment: CDR1 MDHEN and CDR2 SYDVKM. The CDR3 loop reads CASSLPRQTYNEQFF. CDR3 bases: TGTGCCAGCAGTTTACCTCGACAGACCTACAATGAGCAGTTCTTC.

The genes are TRBV25-1 and TRBJ2-5; D gene ambiguous. Germline V gene data show CDR1 as MGHDK and CDR2 as SYGVNS. The CDR3 consists of 14 residues. Between the trimmed V and J ends, which lost 10 bases and 7 bases, there was a span of 22 bases. CDR3 loop: CATERPTRVGTQYF. The CDR3 coding sequence is TGTGCCACGGAGAGACCGACCCGCGTGGGGACCCAGTACTTC.

The gene calls are TRBV9 and TRBJ2-6; TRBD1 matches at 7 bases. The CDR3 is 18 residues long. CDR1 is SGDLS, CDR2 YYNGEE, per germline. V lost 4 bases and J lost 0; bases outside the gene matches: 10. CDR3 in DNA: TGTGCCAGCAGCCTATGGGACAGTTCGGTCTCTGGGGCCAACGTCCTGACTTTC. It translates to CASSLWDSSVSGANVLTF.

The rearrangement joins TRBV5-1 to TRBJ2-1, with 15 bases that match TRBD2. This CDR3 has 19 residues. The V gene end was trimmed by 0 bases and the J gene end by 2 bases; junction bases not matched to a gene: 6. Germline loops: CDR1 SGHRS, CDR2 YFSETQ. The chain's CDR3 is CASSLVGLAGGRAYNEQFF. CDR3 bases: TGCGCCAGCAGCTTGGTGGGACTAGCGGGGGGACGGGCCTACAATGAGCAGTTCTTC.

The J gene is TRBJ1-6, the V gene TRBV30; tentatively, D is TRBD1 (6 bases). CDR1 and CDR2 from the germline V gene are GTSNPN and SVGIG (reference sequence). V lost 2 bases, J lost 4 bases, and 6 bases lay in between. The CDR3 length is 13 residues. This CDR3 is CAWSTGYNSPLHF. CDR3 sequence (DNA): TGTGCCTGGAGTACAGGGTATAATTCACCCCTCCACTTT. Using reference TRBV30 and TRBJ1-6 for the parts outside the CDR3, the full variable domain is SQTIHQWPATLVQPVGSPLSLECTVEGTSNPNLYWYRQAAGRGLQLLFYSVGIGQISSEVPQNLSASRPQDRQFILSSKKLLLSDSGFYLCAWSTGYNSPLHFGNGTRLTVT.

The rearrangement uses TRBV7-8 and TRBJ2-7, with 11 bases aligning to TRBD2. Per the germline V gene, CDR1 is SGHVS and CDR2 is FQNEAQ. This CDR3 is 15 amino acids long. V shed 1 base, J shed 3 bases, and the junction held 2 bases outside the gene matches. Here the CDR3 reads CASSLETSGGYEQYF. As DNA, the CDR3 is TGTGCCAGCAGCTTAGAAACTAGCGGGGGCTACGAGCAGTACTTC. Full variable domain (missing parts from reference TRBV7-8 and TRBJ2-7): GAGVSQSPRYKVAKRGQDVALRCDPISGHVSLFWYQQALGQGPEFLTYFQNEAQLDKSGLPSDRFFAERPEGSVSTLKIQRTQQEDSAVYLCASSLETSGGYEQYFGPGTRLTVT.

This clone was seen only once. The rearrangement links TRBV5-5 to TRBJ1-5, with 9 nucleotides matching TRBD1. Germline CDR1 reads SGHKS; CDR2 reads YYEKEE (reference sequence). Trimming at V came to 0 bases and at J to 3 bases, leaving 4 bases not matched to a gene. CDR3 size: 16 residues. The CDR3 DNA follows: TGTGCCAGCAGCTTGGCCGGGACAGGGTACAATCAGCCCCAGCATTTT. Translation gives CASSLAGTGYNQPQHF.

The chain is built from TRBV4-1 and TRBJ2-3, with a possible D match to TRBD1 (6 bases). This CDR3 comprises 15 residues. From germline, CDR1 is MGHRA and CDR2 YSYEKL. Trimming took 0 bases from V and 6 from J, leaving 13 bases between them. The CDR3, as DNA: TGCGCCAGCAGCCAAGAATACAGGGAAGGTGATACGCAGTATTTT. Translating it yields CASSQEYREGDTQYF.

CDR3 residues: CASRRNYGYTF. CDR3 in DNA: TGTGCCAGCAGGAGAAACTATGGCTACACCTTC. V is TRBV6-5 and J is TRBJ1-2; D remains unclear. The CDR3 spans 11 residues. Germline assignment: CDR1 MNHEY and CDR2 SVGAGI. V lost 6 bases and J lost 2, with 4 bases in between.

CDR3 region: CSARPSNIQYF. The CDR3 DNA sequence: TGCAGTGCCCGTCCGTCAAACATTCAGTACTTC. The chain couples TRBV20-1 to TRBJ2-4; D is uncertain. The CDR3 consists of 11 residues. Trimming took off 6 bases at V and 6 bases at J, with 9 bases between the two ends. CDR1 DFQATT and CDR2 SNEGSKA come from the germline V gene (reference sequence).

This clone appeared a few times. The DNA of the CDR3 is TGTGCCAGCAGTGAAGCGCAGAGGGCGATCCGGACTGAAGCTTTCTTT. Translated: CASSEAQRAIRTEAFF. The chain couples TRBV6-1 to TRBJ1-1; D not certain. CDR3 size: 16 residues. V dropped 0 bases and J dropped 5 bases, with 16 bases sitting between them. Germline values: CDR1 MNHNS, CDR2 SASEGT.

This clone was observed once. V is TRBV5-1 and J is TRBJ2-3, with 9 positions matching TRBD2. V shed 2 bases, J shed 6 bases, and the junction held 10 bases outside the gene matches. The germline gives CDR1 SGHRS, CDR2 YFSETQ. CDR3 length equals 16 residues. CDR3 in amino acids: CASSLVFSGGMDTQYF. DNA for the CDR3: TGCGCCAGCAGCTTAGTATTTAGCGGGGGTATGGATACGCAGTATTTT.

CDR3 sequence (DNA): TGTGCCAGCAGCTTGACAGGGCCCCCTGGTGAAAAACTGTTTTTT. Protein: CASSLTGPPGEKLFF. The chain links TRBV5-5 to TRBJ1-4; a weak D match, TRBD1 (6 bases). Germline-derived CDR1 and CDR2 are SGHKS and YYEKEE (reference sequence). Trimming took off 1 base at V and 7 bases at J, with 14 bases between the two ends. CDR3 length: 15 amino acids.